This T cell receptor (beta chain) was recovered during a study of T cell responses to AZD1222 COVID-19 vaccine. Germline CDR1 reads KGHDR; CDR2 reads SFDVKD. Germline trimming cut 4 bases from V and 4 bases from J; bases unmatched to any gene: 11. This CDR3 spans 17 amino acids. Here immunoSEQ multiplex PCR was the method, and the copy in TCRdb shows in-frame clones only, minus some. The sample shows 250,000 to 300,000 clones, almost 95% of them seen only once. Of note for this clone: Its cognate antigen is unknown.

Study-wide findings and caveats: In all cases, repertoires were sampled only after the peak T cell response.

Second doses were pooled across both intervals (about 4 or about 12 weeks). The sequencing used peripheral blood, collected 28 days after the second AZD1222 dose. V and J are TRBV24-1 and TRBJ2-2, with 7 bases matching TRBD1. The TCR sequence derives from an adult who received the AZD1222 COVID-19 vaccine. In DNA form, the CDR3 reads TGTGCCACCAGTGACACGGGACAGTGGCCCGGCACCGGGGAGCTGTTTTTT. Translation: CATSDTGQWPGTGELFF.